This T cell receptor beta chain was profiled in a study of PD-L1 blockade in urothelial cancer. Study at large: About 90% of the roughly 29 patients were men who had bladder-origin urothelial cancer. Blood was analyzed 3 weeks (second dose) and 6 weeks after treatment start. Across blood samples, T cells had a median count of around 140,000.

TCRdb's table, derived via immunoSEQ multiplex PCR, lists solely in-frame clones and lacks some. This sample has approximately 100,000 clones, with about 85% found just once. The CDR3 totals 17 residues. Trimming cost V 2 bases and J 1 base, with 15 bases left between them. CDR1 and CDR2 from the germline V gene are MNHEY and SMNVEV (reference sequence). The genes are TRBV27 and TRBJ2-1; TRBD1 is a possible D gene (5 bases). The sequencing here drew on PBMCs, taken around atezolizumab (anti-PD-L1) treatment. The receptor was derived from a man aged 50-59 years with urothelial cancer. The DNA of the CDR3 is TGTGCCAGCAGTTTACCATCGAGGACATATTCCTACAATGAGCAGTTCTTC. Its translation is CASSLPSRTYSYNEQFF.